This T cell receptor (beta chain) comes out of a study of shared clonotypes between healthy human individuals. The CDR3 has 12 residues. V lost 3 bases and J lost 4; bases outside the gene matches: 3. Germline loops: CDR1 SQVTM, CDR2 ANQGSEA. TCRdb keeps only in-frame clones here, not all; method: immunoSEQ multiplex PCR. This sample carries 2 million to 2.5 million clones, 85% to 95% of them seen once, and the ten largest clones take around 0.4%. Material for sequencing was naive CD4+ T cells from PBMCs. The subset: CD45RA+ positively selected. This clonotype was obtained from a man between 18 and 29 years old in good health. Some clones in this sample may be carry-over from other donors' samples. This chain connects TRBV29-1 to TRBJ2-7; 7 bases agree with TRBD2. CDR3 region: CSVDLGRYEQYF. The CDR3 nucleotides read TGCAGCGTTGATCTCGGGAGGTACGAGCAGTACTTC.